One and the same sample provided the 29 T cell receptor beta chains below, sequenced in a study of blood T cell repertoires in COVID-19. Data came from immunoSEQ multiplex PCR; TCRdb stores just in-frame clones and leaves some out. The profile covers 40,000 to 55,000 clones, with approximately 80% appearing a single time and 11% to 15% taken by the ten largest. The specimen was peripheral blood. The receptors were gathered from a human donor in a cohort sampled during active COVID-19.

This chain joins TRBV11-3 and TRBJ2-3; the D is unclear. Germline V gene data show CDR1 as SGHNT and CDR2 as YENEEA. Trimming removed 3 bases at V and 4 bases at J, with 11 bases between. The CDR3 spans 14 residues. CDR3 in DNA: TGTGCCAGCAGCTTTGGGCGAGCTTCAGATACGCAGTATTTT. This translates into CASSFGRASDTQYF.

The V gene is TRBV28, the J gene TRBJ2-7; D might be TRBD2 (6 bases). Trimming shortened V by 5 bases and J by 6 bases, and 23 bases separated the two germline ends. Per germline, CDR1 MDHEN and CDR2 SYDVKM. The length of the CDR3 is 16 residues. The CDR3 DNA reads TGTGCCAGCAGTCTCCCGGGGACTGGACCCCGCCTCGAGCAGTACTTC. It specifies CASSLPGTGPRLEQYF.

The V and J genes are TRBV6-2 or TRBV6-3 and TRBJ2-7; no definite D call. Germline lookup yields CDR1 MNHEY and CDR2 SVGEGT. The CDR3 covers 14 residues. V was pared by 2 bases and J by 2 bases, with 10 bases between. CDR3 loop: CASSYVRSPYEQYF. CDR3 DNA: TGTGCCAGCAGTTACGTTCGTAGTCCCTACGAGCAGTACTTC.

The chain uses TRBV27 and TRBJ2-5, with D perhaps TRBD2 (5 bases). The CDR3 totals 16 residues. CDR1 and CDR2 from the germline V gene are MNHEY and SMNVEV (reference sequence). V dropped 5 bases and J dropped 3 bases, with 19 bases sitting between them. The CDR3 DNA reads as TGTGCCAGCAGTCCCCGTCGAGGGTTACAAGAAGAGACCCAGTACTTC. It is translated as CASSPRRGLQEETQYF.

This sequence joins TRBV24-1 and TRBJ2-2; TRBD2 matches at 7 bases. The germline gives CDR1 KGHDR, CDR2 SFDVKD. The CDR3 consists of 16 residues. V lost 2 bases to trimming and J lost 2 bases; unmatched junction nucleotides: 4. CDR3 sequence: CATSDWGRANTGELFF. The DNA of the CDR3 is TGTGCCACCAGTGATTGGGGGAGGGCCAACACCGGGGAGCTGTTTTTT.

CDR3 DNA: TGTGCCAGCAGCGTAACAGGGGCCCCAATCTCCTACGAGCAGTACTTC. It specifies CASSVTGAPISYEQYF. The rearrangement joins TRBV5-5 to TRBJ2-7, with 7 bases fitting TRBD1. J lost 0 bases, V lost 4 bases, and 10 bases had no gene match. Per the germline V gene, CDR1 is SGHKS and CDR2 is YYEKEE (reference sequence). The CDR3 extends over 16 amino acids.

Here the CDR3 reads CASSGLRQETQYF. The CDR3 DNA follows: TGTGCCAGCAGCGGACTGAGGCAAGAGACCCAGTACTTC. This chain uses TRBV7-8 with TRBJ2-5; D perhaps matches TRBD2 (5 bases). The CDR3 length is 13 residues. V was pared by 5 bases and J by 2 bases, with 9 bases between. CDR1 and CDR2 from the germline V gene are SGHVS and FQNEAQ.

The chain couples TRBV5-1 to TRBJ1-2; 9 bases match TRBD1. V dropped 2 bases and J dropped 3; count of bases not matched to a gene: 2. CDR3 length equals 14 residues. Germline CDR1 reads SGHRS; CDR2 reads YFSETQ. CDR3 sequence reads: CASSFTGGDYGYTF. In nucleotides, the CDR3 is TGCGCCAGCAGCTTTACAGGGGGCGACTATGGCTACACCTTC.

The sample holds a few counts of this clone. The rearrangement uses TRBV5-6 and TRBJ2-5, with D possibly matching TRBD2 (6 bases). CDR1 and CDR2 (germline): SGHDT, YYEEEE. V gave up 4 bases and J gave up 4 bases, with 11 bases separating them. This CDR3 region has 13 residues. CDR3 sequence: CASSGREAETQYF. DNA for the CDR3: TGTGCCAGCAGCGGCAGGGAGGCAGAGACCCAGTACTTC.

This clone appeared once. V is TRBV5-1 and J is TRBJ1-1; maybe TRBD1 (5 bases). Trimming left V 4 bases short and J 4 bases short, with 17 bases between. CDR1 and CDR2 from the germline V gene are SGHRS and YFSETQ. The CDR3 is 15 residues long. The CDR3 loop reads CASSLLGVGRTEAFF. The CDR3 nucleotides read TGCGCCAGCAGCCTCCTAGGGGTTGGGCGCACTGAAGCTTTCTTT. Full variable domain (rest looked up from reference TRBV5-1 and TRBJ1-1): KAGVTQTPRYLIKTRGQQVTLSCSPISGHRSVSWYQQTPGQGLQFLFEYFSETQRNKGNFPGRFSGRQFSNSRSEMNVSTLELGDSALYLCASSLLGVGRTEAFFGQGTRLTVV.

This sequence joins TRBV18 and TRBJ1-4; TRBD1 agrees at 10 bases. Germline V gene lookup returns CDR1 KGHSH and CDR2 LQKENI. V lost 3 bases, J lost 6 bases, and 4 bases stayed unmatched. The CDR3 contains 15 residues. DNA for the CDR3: TGTGCCAGCTCACCTTACGACAGGGGGCATGAAAAACTGTTTTTT. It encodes CASSPYDRGHEKLFF.

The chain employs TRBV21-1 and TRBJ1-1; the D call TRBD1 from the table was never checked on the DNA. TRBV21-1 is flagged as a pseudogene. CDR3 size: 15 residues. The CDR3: CASSNGQGSGTEAFF. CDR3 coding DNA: TGTGCCAGCAGCAACGGACAGGGATCGGGTACTGAAGCTTTCTTT.

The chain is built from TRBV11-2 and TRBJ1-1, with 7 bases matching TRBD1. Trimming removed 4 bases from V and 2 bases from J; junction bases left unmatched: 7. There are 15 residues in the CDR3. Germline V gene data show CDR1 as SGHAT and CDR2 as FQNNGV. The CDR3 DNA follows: TGTGCCAGCAGCTACTTGACAGGGCCCAACACTGAAGCTTTCTTT. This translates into CASSYLTGPNTEAFF. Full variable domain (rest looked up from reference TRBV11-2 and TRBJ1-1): EAGVAQSPRYKIIEKRQSVAFWCNPISGHATLYWYQQILGQGPKLLIQFQNNGVVDDSQLPKDRFSAERLKGVDSTLKIQPAKLEDSAVYLCASSYLTGPNTEAFFGQGTRLTVV.

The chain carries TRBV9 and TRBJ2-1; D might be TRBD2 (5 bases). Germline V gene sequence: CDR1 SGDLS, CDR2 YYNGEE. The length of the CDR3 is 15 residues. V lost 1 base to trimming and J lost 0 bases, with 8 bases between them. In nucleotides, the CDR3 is TGTGCCAGCAGCGTAAGTAGCGTCTCCTACAATGAGCAGTTCTTC. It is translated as CASSVSSVSYNEQFF.

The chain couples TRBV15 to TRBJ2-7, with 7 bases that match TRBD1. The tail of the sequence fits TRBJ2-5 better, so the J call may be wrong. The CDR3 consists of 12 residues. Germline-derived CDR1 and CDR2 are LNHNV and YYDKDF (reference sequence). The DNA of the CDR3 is TGTGCCACCAGCGAGGGGGCCCTGACCCAGTACTTC. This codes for CATSEGALTQYF.

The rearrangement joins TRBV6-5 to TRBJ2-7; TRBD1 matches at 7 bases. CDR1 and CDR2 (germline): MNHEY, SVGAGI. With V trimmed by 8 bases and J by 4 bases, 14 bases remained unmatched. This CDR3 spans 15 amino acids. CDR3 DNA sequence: TGTGCCAGCCGAGATCCGGGACAGTCGCCATACGAGCAGTACTTC. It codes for CASRDPGQSPYEQYF.

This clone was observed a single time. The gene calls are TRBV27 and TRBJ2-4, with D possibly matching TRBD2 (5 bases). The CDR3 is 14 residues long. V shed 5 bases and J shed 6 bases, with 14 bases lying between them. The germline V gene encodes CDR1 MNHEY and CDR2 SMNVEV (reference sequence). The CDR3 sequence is CASSLGVGINIQYF. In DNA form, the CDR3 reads TGTGCCAGCAGTCTGGGAGTGGGGATAAACATTCAGTACTTC.

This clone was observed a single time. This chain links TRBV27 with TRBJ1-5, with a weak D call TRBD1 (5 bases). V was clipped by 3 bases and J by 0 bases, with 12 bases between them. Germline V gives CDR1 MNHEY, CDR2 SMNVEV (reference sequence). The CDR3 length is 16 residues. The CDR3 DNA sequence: TGTGCCAGCAGTTTTCAGGGCCCTTATAGCAATCAGCCCCAGCATTTT. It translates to CASSFQGPYSNQPQHF.

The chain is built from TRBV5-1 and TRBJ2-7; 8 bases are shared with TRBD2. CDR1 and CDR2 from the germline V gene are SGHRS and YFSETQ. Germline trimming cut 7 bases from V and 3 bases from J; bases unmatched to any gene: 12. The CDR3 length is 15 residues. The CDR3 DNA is TGCGCCAGCCGGCTCGGGGGGGCGGGAGACTACGAGCAGTACTTC. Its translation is CASRLGGAGDYEQYF. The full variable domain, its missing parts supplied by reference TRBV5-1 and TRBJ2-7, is KAGVTQTPRYLIKTRGQQVTLSCSPISGHRSVSWYQQTPGQGLQFLFEYFSETQRNKGNFPGRFSGRQFSNSRSEMNVSTLELGDSALYLCASRLGGAGDYEQYFGPGTRLTVT.

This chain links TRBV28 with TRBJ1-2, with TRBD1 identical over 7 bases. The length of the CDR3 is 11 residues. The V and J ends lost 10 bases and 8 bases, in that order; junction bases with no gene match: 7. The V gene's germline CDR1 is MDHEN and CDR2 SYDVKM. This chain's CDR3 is CAIPGGSGYTF. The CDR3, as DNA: TGTGCCATCCCAGGGGGTAGCGGCTACACCTTC.

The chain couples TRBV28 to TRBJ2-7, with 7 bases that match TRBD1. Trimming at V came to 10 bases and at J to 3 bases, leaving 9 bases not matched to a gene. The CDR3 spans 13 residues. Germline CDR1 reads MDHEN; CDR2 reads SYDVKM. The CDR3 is CAIEGTVDYEQYF. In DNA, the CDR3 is TGTGCCATCGAGGGGACAGTAGACTACGAGCAGTACTTC.

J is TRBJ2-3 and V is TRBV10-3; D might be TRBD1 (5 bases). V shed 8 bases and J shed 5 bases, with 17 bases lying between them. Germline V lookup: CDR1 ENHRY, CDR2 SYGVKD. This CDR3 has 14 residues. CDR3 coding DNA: TGTGCCATCCAAGAAGTAGGGGATGGAGATACGCAGTATTTT. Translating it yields CAIQEVGDGDTQYF.

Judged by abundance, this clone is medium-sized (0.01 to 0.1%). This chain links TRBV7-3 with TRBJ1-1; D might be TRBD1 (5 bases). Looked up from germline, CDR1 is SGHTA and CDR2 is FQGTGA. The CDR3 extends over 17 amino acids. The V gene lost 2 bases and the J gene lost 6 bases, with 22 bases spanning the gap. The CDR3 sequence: CASSLHPASGRLSEAFF. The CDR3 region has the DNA TGTGCCAGCAGCTTACACCCGGCATCAGGGAGGCTCTCTGAAGCTTTCTTT.

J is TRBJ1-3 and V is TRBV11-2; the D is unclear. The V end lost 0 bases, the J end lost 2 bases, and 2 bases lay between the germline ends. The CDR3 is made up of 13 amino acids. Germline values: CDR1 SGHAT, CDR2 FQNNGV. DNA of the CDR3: TGTGCCAGCAGCTTAGACACTGGAAACACCATATATTTT. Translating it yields CASSLDTGNTIYF.

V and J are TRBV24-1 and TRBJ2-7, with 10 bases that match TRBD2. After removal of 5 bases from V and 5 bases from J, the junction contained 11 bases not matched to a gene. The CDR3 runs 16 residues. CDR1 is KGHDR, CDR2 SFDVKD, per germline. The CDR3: CATSGSGTSAGDEQYF. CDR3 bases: TGTGCCACCAGTGGTTCCGGGACTAGCGCTGGGGACGAGCAGTACTTC.

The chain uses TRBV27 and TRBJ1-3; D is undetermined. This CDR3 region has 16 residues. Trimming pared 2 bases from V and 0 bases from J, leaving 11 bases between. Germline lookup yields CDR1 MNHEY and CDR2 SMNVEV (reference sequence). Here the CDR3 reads CASSLPYSGSGNTIYF. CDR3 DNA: TGTGCCAGCAGTTTACCCTACAGTGGCTCTGGAAACACCATATATTTT.

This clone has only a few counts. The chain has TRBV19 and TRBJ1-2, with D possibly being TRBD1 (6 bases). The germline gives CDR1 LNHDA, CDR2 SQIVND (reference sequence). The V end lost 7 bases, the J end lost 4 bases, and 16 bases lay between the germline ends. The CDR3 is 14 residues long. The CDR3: CASTEPGHSYGYTF. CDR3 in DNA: TGTGCCAGTACCGAACCGGGACACAGCTATGGCTACACCTTC.

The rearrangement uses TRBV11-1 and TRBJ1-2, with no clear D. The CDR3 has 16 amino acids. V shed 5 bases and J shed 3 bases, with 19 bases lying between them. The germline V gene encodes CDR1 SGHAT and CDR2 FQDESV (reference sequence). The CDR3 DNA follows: TGTGCCAGCAGCCACCTACCCTACGCCGGAGACTATGGCTACACCTTC. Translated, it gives CASSHLPYAGDYGYTF.

The CDR3: CASSPNTAGGYTF. CDR3 sequence (DNA): TGTGCCAGCAGCCCTAACACTGCCGGGGGCTACACCTTC. This chain uses TRBV11-3 with TRBJ1-2; D not resolved. V was trimmed by 5 bases and J by 8 bases, leaving 15 bases between them. The CDR3 has 13 amino acids. Per germline, CDR1 SGHNT and CDR2 YENEEA.